This T cell receptor beta chain is drawn from a study of cytomegalovirus exposure and HLA in healthy donors. Vbeta (60) and Jbeta (13) primers were used in the PCR. Repertoires were generated with immunoSEQ multiplex PCR, while TCRdb's copy carries only in-frame clones and drops some. The table has 200,000 or so clones, roughly 84% seen once; the top ten hold 0.26%. Trimming removed 3 bases from V and 4 bases from J, with 12 bases in between. Germline-derived CDR1 and CDR2 are SGHAT and FQNNGV. The CDR3 extends over 14 amino acids. Sequenced: PBMCs. V gene TRBV11-2 combines with J gene TRBJ1-1; D uncertain. The sequence derives from a boy younger than 18 in good health and CMV-seronegative. In nucleotides, the CDR3 is TGTGCCAGCAGCTTGAGAAACGGGTTCACTGAAGCTTTCTTT. It codes for CASSLRNGFTEAFF.